The 30 T cell receptor beta chains below all came from one sample that was sequenced in a study of shared clonotypes between healthy human individuals. Cells designated naive CD8 were CD45RO-negative and were positively selected for CCR7, with terminally differentiated effector memory CD45RA+ cells excluded. TCRdb keeps only in-frame clones here, not all; method: immunoSEQ multiplex PCR. The sample has about 1,800,000 clones, about 95% seen once; the top ten hold more than 0.95%. Sequencing was done on a sample of naive CD8+ T cells sorted from blood. The source of these receptors is a man aged 18 to 30 in good health.

A few counts support this clone. The chain combines TRBV6-5 with TRBJ1-1, with 8 bases lining up with TRBD1. The germline V gene has CDR1 MNHEY and CDR2 SVGAGI. The CDR3 length is 13 residues. Unmatched junction bases numbered 10, after V lost 8 bases and J lost 8 bases. CDR3 region: CASSTGGLTEAFF. DNA of the CDR3: TGTGCCAGCTCTACAGGGGGGTTGACAGAAGCTTTCTTT.

In regard to this clone: Other nucleotide sequences in the sample specify the same CDR3. This sequence joins TRBV6-5 and TRBJ1-1; no clear D. There are 12 residues in the CDR3. The V gene's germline CDR1 is MNHEY and CDR2 SVGAGI. The V end lost 4 bases, the J end lost 5 bases, and 8 bases lay between the germline ends. The CDR3 nucleotides are TGTGCCAGCAGTTCCCGAGGGACTGAAGCTTTCTTT. Its translation: CASSSRGTEAFF.

The V and J genes are TRBV30 and TRBJ1-1; D perhaps matches TRBD1 (5 bases). The V end lost 0 bases, the J end lost 4 bases, and 12 bases lay between the germline ends. Germline V gene lookup returns CDR1 GTSNPN and CDR2 SVGIG (reference sequence). CDR3 length equals 14 residues. CDR3 sequence: CAWSVAAGFTEAFF. CDR3 coding DNA: TGTGCCTGGAGTGTAGCAGCAGGGTTCACTGAAGCTTTCTTT.

This chain joins TRBV5-4 and TRBJ1-1; perhaps TRBD1 as D (6 bases). The V and J ends lost 1 base and 4 bases respectively, with 11 bases between them. CDR3 length: 14 amino acids. CDR1 is SGHNT and CDR2 is YYREEE in the germline V gene (reference sequence). CDR3 nucleotides: TGTGCCAGCAGCTTGCCCGGGGGCGGCACTGAAGCTTTCTTT. Translated, it gives CASSLPGGGTEAFF.

V is TRBV5-6 and J is TRBJ1-4, with a weak D call TRBD1 (5 bases). The CDR3 is made up of 15 amino acids. Per the germline V gene, CDR1 is SGHDT and CDR2 is YYEEEE. V lost 0 bases and J 7 bases, leaving 13 bases between the germline ends. The DNA of the CDR3 is TGTGCCAGCAGCTTGGAGGCAGGGTGGGGTGAAAAACTGTTTTTT. This codes for CASSLEAGWGEKLFF.

Notes on this clone: This probably arose from a read error, given a far larger clone one base away. The J gene is TRBJ1-4, the V gene TRBV13; the D is unclear. The CDR3 length is 16 residues. Germline V gene lookup returns CDR1 PRHDT and CDR2 FYEKMQ (reference sequence). With 5 bases removed from V and 3 bases from J, the gap between germline ends came to 16 bases. The CDR3, as DNA: TGTGCCAGCAGCCCAGCCGTAGGGAGGGCTAATGAAAAACTGTTTTTT. The encoded protein is CASSPAVGRANEKLFF.

As to this clone: At the DNA level, this CDR3 is encoded by other sequences in the same sample as well. Written as DNA, the CDR3 is TGTGCCAGCAGCCCAGGGACAGGGGCTAGCTACGAGCAGTACTTC. Amino acid sequence: CASSPGTGASYEQYF. The rearrangement uses TRBV9 and TRBJ2-7; 10 positions agree with TRBD1. The CDR3 spans 15 residues. V dropped 4 bases and J dropped 3; count of bases not matched to a gene: 7. Per the germline V gene, CDR1 is SGDLS and CDR2 is YYNGEE.

Concerning this clone itself: Distinct nucleotide sequences in the sample also encode this CDR3. The chain joins TRBV28 to TRBJ1-1; D is ambiguous. Looked up from germline, CDR1 is MDHEN and CDR2 is SYDVKM. The CDR3 sequence is 13 residues long. Trimming shortened V by 4 bases and J by 1 base, and 7 bases separated the two germline ends. The CDR3 loop is CASSSGRNTEAFF. CDR3 DNA sequence: TGTGCCAGCAGTTCCGGCAGGAACACTGAAGCTTTCTTT.

The chain couples TRBV9 to TRBJ2-7; a possible D gene is TRBD2 (5 bases). Germline V CDR1 and CDR2: SGDLS, YYNGEE. This CDR3 contains 13 residues. Between the trimmed V and J ends, which lost 3 bases and 5 bases, there was a span of 12 bases. CDR3 DNA sequence: TGTGCCAGCAGCGGCGGACTTAACAACGAGCAGTACTTC. This sequence encodes CASSGGLNNEQYF.

The rearrangement uses TRBV30 and TRBJ1-3; D is undetermined. The CDR3 contains 16 residues. The V gene lost 8 bases and the J gene lost 0 bases, with 20 bases spanning the gap. The germline V gene encodes CDR1 GTSNPN and CDR2 SVGIG (reference sequence). In DNA, the CDR3 is TGTGCCCGCCAAGGATGGGATCAAAGCTCTGGAAACACCATATATTTT. Protein sequence: CARQGWDQSSGNTIYF.

The chain combines TRBV30 with TRBJ1-5; D gene unclear. The V gene lost 2 bases and the J gene lost 5 bases, with 13 bases spanning the gap. CDR3 size: 14 residues. Per the germline V gene, CDR1 is GTSNPN and CDR2 is SVGIG (reference sequence). The CDR3 sequence: CAWSSGRKDQPQHF. The CDR3 nucleotides read TGTGCCTGGAGTAGTGGCAGGAAAGATCAGCCCCAGCATTTT.

This chain uses TRBV7-9 with TRBJ2-2; D is uncertain. Germline V gene lookup returns CDR1 SEHNR and CDR2 FQNEAQ (reference sequence). Trimming took off 4 bases at V and 0 bases at J, with 12 bases between the two ends. The CDR3 has 16 amino acids. DNA for the CDR3: TGTGCCAGCAGCTCCCCGGCCTTCGCGAACACCGGGGAGCTGTTTTTT. The encoded protein is CASSSPAFANTGELFF.

The V and J genes are TRBV29-1 and TRBJ1-1, with 9 positions matching TRBD1. Germline trimming cut 7 bases from V and 6 bases from J; bases unmatched to any gene: 6. This CDR3 spans 12 amino acids. The germline V gene encodes CDR1 SQVTM and CDR2 ANQGSEA. CDR3 DNA: TGCAGCGATCTGACAGGGGGGGCTGAAGCTTTCTTT. Its translation: CSDLTGGAEAFF.

This clone was found once. The V call is TRBV5-1, the J call TRBJ1-5, with D perhaps TRBD1 (5 bases). There are 13 residues in the CDR3. Trimming stripped 4 bases from V and 6 bases from J, with 11 bases between. Germline lookup yields CDR1 SGHRS and CDR2 YFSETQ. CDR3 sequence: CASSPDMGQPQHF. CDR3 bases: TGCGCCAGCAGCCCGGACATGGGTCAGCCCCAGCATTTT.

The rearrangement joins TRBV19 to TRBJ1-2, with D uncertain. CDR3 length: 15 amino acids. The germline gives CDR1 LNHDA, CDR2 SQIVND (reference sequence). Trimming shortened V by 5 bases and J by 0 bases, and 13 bases separated the two germline ends. The CDR3 here is CASSPFVATNYGYTF. CDR3 nucleotide sequence: TGTGCCAGTAGTCCTTTCGTGGCCACTAACTATGGCTACACCTTC.

This sequence joins TRBV2 and TRBJ2-2, with D hard to call. Germline CDR1 is SNHLY and CDR2 is FYNNEI. V was trimmed by 5 bases and J by 0 bases, leaving 10 bases between them. CDR3 size: 15 residues. The CDR3 region has the DNA TGTGCCAGCAGTTACGCCATTGCGAACACCGGGGAGCTGTTTTTT. Translating it yields CASSYAIANTGELFF.

The chain recombines TRBV19 with TRBJ1-5, with 10 nucleotides matching TRBD1. The V gene's germline CDR1 is LNHDA and CDR2 SQIVND (reference sequence). The CDR3 runs 16 residues. V lost 3 bases and J lost 5; bases outside the gene matches: 7. The CDR3 spells CASSMKGQGPYQPQHF. The CDR3 nucleotides read TGTGCCAGTAGTATGAAGGGACAGGGGCCCTATCAGCCCCAGCATTTT.

V usage is TRBV7-9 and J usage is TRBJ1-2, with D hard to call. Trimming removed 3 bases at V and 8 bases at J, with 13 bases between. The CDR3 is 13 residues long. CDR1 SEHNR and CDR2 FQNEAQ come from the germline V gene (reference sequence). This CDR3 is CASSFQGLWGYTF. Written as DNA, the CDR3 is TGTGCCAGCAGCTTTCAAGGTCTATGGGGCTACACCTTC.

The V gene is TRBV6-1, the J gene TRBJ2-7, with a weak D call TRBD1 (6 bases). The CDR3 is 15 amino acids. Germline assignment: CDR1 MNHNS and CDR2 SASEGT. Trimming removed 3 bases from V and 4 bases from J, with 16 bases in between. The CDR3 region is CASSDLTGMGYEQYF. The CDR3 DNA follows: TGTGCCAGCAGTGATTTAACAGGGATGGGGTACGAGCAGTACTTC.

The J gene is TRBJ2-1, the V gene TRBV7-9; 10 bases fit TRBD2. The CDR3 consists of 17 residues. With 5 bases clipped from V and 0 bases from J, the junction kept 7 bases outside the gene matches. CDR1 SEHNR and CDR2 FQNEAQ come from the germline V gene (reference sequence). This CDR3 reads CASSPFLAGDSYNEQFF. The CDR3, as DNA: TGTGCCAGCAGCCCGTTCCTAGCGGGGGACTCCTACAATGAGCAGTTCTTC.

V and J are TRBV7-9 and TRBJ2-3; no reliable D call. The CDR3 has 13 amino acids. The V gene lost 5 bases and the J gene lost 2 bases, with 8 bases spanning the gap. The germline CDR1 and CDR2 sequences are SEHNR and FQNEAQ (reference sequence). Here the CDR3 DNA reads TGTGCCAGCAGCCCTATCGCCACAGATACGCAGTATTTT. Its translation is CASSPIATDTQYF.

Concerning this clone: This CDR3 is also generated by other DNA sequences in the sample. The J gene is TRBJ1-2, the V gene TRBV6-5; D is ambiguous. CDR1 is MNHEY and CDR2 is SVGAGI in the germline V gene. Deletions cut 2 bases from V and 2 bases from J, with 6 bases between. The CDR3 loop spans 13 amino acids. CDR3 residues: CASSYGTNYGYTF. In DNA form, the CDR3 reads TGTGCCAGCAGTTACGGCACAAACTATGGCTACACCTTC.

This rearrangement joins TRBV5-6 to TRBJ2-3, with D tentatively TRBD1 (5 bases). The CDR3 runs to 16 residues. Trimming left V 6 bases short and J 2 bases short, with 19 bases between. From germline, CDR1 is SGHDT and CDR2 YYEEEE. The CDR3 is CASKPTEYAYTDTQYF. DNA for the CDR3: TGTGCCAGCAAGCCGACAGAATACGCTTACACAGATACGCAGTATTTT. Complete variable domain (other parts from reference TRBV5-6 and TRBJ2-3): DAGVTQSPTHLIKTRGQQVTLRCSPKSGHDTVSWYQQALGQGPQFIFQYYEEEERQRGNFPDRFSGHQFPNYSSELNVNALLLGDSALYLCASKPTEYAYTDTQYFGPGTRLTVL.

The rearrangement uses TRBV5-4 and TRBJ2-7; TRBD2 matches at 8 bases. CDR1 and CDR2 (germline): SGHNT, YYREEE (reference sequence). The V segment lost 4 bases and the J segment 2 bases; nucleotides outside the gene matches: 11. CDR3 length equals 16 residues. CDR3 sequence: CASSPPPSSGPYEQYF. In DNA, the CDR3 is TGTGCCAGCAGCCCGCCCCCCTCTAGCGGGCCCTACGAGCAGTACTTC.

This clone is a singleton in its sample. V and J are TRBV2 and TRBJ2-1; 10 bases are a match to TRBD2. Per the germline V gene, CDR1 is SNHLY and CDR2 is FYNNEI. The trim removed 1 base at V and 6 bases at J, leaving 6 bases unmatched. The CDR3 has 16 residues. The CDR3: CASSEVGSGRANEQFF. In DNA form, the CDR3 reads TGTGCCAGCAGTGAAGTAGGGAGCGGGAGGGCCAATGAGCAGTTCTTC. The complete variable domain, with remaining parts taken from reference TRBV2 and TRBJ2-1, reads EPEVTQTPSHQVTQMGQEVILRCVPISNHLYFYWYRQILGQKVEFLVSFYNNEISEKSEIFDDQFSVERPDGSNFTLKIRSTKLEDSAMYFCASSEVGSGRANEQFFGPGTRLTVL.

This chain uses TRBV5-8 with TRBJ2-1; 7 bases agree with TRBD2. The germline V gene has CDR1 SGHTS and CDR2 YDEGEE. Losses at the gene ends were 2 bases for V and 8 bases for J; bases not matched to a gene: 16. This CDR3 has 17 residues. CDR3 sequence (DNA): TGTGCCAGCAGCTTTTTGAGCTCCCCCGGGGGGTCCGATGAGCAGTTCTTC. Its protein product is CASSFLSSPGGSDEQFF.

The CDR3: CASSPGQTGQETQYF. The DNA of the CDR3 is TGTGCCAGCAGCCCGGGACAGACCGGACAAGAGACCCAGTACTTC. The genes are TRBV5-4 and TRBJ2-5; the match to TRBD1 covers 7 bases. Germline loops: CDR1 SGHNT, CDR2 YYREEE (reference sequence). CDR3 size: 15 residues. Unmatched junction bases numbered 8, after V lost 4 bases and J lost 2 bases.

The rearrangement joins TRBV6-5 to TRBJ1-2; 8 bases fit TRBD1. Germline CDR1 is MNHEY and CDR2 is SVGAGI. The CDR3 is 15 amino acids. The J segment lost 3 bases and the V segment lost 0 bases, leaving 3 bases of the junction unmatched. The CDR3 sequence is CASSYSDRGDYGYTF. CDR3 bases: TGTGCCAGCAGTTACTCAGACAGGGGTGACTATGGCTACACCTTC.

The V call is TRBV4-1, the J call TRBJ2-5; D may be TRBD1 (6 bases). The CDR3 runs to 15 residues. CDR1 and CDR2 from the germline V gene are MGHRA and YSYEKL. Trimming shortened V by 2 bases and J by 2 bases, and 12 bases separated the two germline ends. The CDR3 reads CASSQLRQEQETQYF. The CDR3 DNA follows: TGCGCCAGCAGCCAACTCCGACAGGAGCAAGAGACCCAGTACTTC.

The chain uses TRBV5-1 and TRBJ2-1; no firm D call. This CDR3 has 13 amino acids. Trimming removed 2 bases at V and 2 bases at J, with 5 bases between. CDR1 is SGHRS and CDR2 is YFSETQ in the germline V gene. The CDR3 region has the DNA TGCGCCAGCAGCTTTGGGACCTACAATGAGCAGTTCTTC. It encodes CASSFGTYNEQFF.